A single sample gave rise to the 6 T cell receptor beta chains below, sequenced in a study of cytomegalovirus exposure and HLA in healthy donors. The PCR used 60 Vbeta and 13 Jbeta primers. Measured with immunoSEQ multiplex PCR; TCRdb has only the in-frame clones, and not every one. The sample includes around 99,000 clones, less than 85% of them seen just once. Material: PBMCs. These receptors were taken from a middle-aged woman in good health and CMV-seropositive.

The chain is built from TRBV7-8 and TRBJ1-2, with TRBD1 as a possible D gene (5 bases). The CDR3 runs 13 residues. V was clipped by 7 bases and J by 8 bases, with 17 bases between them. Per the germline V gene, CDR1 is SGHVS and CDR2 is FQNEAQ. The chain's CDR3 is CASIPRTGEGYTF. The CDR3 DNA reads TGTGCCAGCATCCCCAGGACGGGGGAGGGCTACACCTTC.

About this clone: One junction end does not reproduce the germline sequence, and a read error may be involved. The chain joins TRBV7-7 to TRBJ1-1; D not resolved. The CDR3 totals 13 residues. CDR1 is SSHAT, CDR2 FNYEAQ, per germline (reference sequence). The CDR3: CASSESMNTEAFF. DNA for the CDR3: TGTGCTAGCAGCGAGTCCATGAACACTGAAGCTTTCTTT. Filled out from reference TRBV7-7 and TRBJ1-1, the complete variable domain reads GAGVSQSPRYKVTKRGQDVTLRCDPISSHATLYWYQQALGQGPEFLTYFNYEAQPDKSGLPSDRFSAERPEGSISTLTIQRTEQRDSAMYRCASSESMNTEAFFGQGTRLTVV.

In this sample, this clone turned up a few times. The chain combines TRBV6-1 with TRBJ1-3; no definite D call. Deletions cut 2 bases from V and 2 bases from J, with 4 bases between. The CDR3 is 13 residues long. The germline CDR1 and CDR2 sequences are MNHNS and SASEGT. This chain's CDR3 is CASSEIAGNTIYF. Written as DNA, the CDR3 is TGTGCCAGCAGTGAAATAGCTGGAAACACCATATATTTT.

The chain links TRBV28 to TRBJ2-6; 7 bases align to TRBD1. The CDR3 loop spans 19 amino acids. V shed 2 bases and J 1 base; nucleotides not matched to a gene: 11. Germline CDR1 reads MDHEN; CDR2 reads SYDVKM. CDR3 coding DNA: TGTGCCAGCAGTTTACCCAGACAGGGTATAACGTCTGGGGCCAACGTCCTGACTTTC. Translated, it gives CASSLPRQGITSGANVLTF.

This clone was picked up one time. The rearrangement joins TRBV5-1 to TRBJ2-1; 7 nucleotides line up with TRBD1. The CDR3 consists of 15 residues. Germline lookup yields CDR1 SGHRS and CDR2 YFSETQ. Germline trimming cut 2 bases from V and 5 bases from J; bases unmatched to any gene: 7. The CDR3 DNA reads TGCGCCAGCAGCTTCACCGGGACAGATAACAATGAGCAGTTCTTC. Its translation: CASSFTGTDNNEQFF.

V usage is TRBV10-3 and J usage is TRBJ1-2; the D gene is possibly TRBD1 (6 bases). Germline V lookup: CDR1 ENHRY, CDR2 SYGVKD. The CDR3 runs 13 residues. Trimming shortened V by 6 bases and J by 3 bases, and 11 bases separated the two germline ends. CDR3 in amino acids: CAIRGAADYGYTF. CDR3 nucleotides: TGTGCCATCAGGGGGGCAGCGGACTATGGCTACACCTTC.